This is a list of T cell receptor beta chains from one sample in a study of beta chain features in type 1 diabetes. Profiling relied on immunoSEQ multiplex PCR, and the TCRdb table lists in-frame clones only, not all of them. The data show a few hundred thousand clones, approximately 11% seen once. Sequencing was performed on central memory CD4+ T cells from blood. The receptor source for this set is a man aged 18 to 30 in good health. Each CDR3 is given with its conserved first and last residue. The D gene is left open where the match is weak. Clone size is not always given. Where it is, it says once, few, many or a class for expanded clones.

TRBV5-1,few,TRBJ1-1,-,CASSVDRNTEAFF,TGCGCCAGCAGCGTTGACAGGAACACTGAAGCTTTCTTT
TRBV5-4,few,TRBJ2-3,-,CASSLDGGRGTDTQYF,TGTGCCAGCAGCTTGGACGGGGGGCGTGGCACAGATACGCAGTATTTT
TRBV18,few,TRBJ2-7,TRBD2,CASSPPGTSGFHEQYF,TGTGCCAGCTCCCCACCCGGGACTAGCGGGTTCCACGAGCAGTACTTC
TRBV9,many,TRBJ2-3,-,CASSYSTRTDTQYF,TGTGCCAGCAGCTACTCTACACGCACAGATACGCAGTATTTT
TRBV30,few,TRBJ2-3,-,CAWSVFGQGTQYF,TGTGCCTGGAGTGTATTTGGGCAGGGGACGCAGTATTTT
TRBV10-3,few,TRBJ2-5,-,CAISGSGETQYF,TGTGCCATCTCCGGGAGCGGGGAGACCCAGTACTTC
TRBV4-2,-,TRBJ2-1,-,CASSRIGVINEQFF,TGTGCCAGCAGCCGGATAGGTGTCATCAATGAGCAGTTCTTC
TRBV11-2,-,TRBJ2-5,TRBD1,CASTTGAATQYF,TGTGCCAGCACCACAGGGGCGGCGACCCAGTACTTC
TRBV30,-,TRBJ2-3,-,CAGGTTDTQYF,TGTGCCGGCGGGACCACAGATACGCAGTATTTT
TRBV5-4,-,TRBJ2-7,TRBD1,CASSLRQGIHEQYF,TGTGCCAGCAGCTTGAGACAGGGTATCCACGAGCAGTACTTC
TRBV6-6,many,TRBJ2-1,TRBD2,CASSWGREREGNEQFF,TGTGCCAGCAGTTGGGGACGGGAGCGGGAGGGAAATGAGCAGTTCTTC
TRBV18,few,TRBJ2-7,-,CASQSGTAGYEQYF,TGTGCCAGCCAATCGGGGACGGCCGGGTACGAGCAGTACTTC
TRBV6-1,-,TRBJ2-1,-,CASSADYGNEQFF,TGTGCCAGCAGTGCAGACTACGGGAATGAGCAGTTCTTC
TRBV5-1,-,TRBJ2-1,TRBD2,CASSDPTSTEQFF,TGCGCCAGCAGTGACCCGACTAGCACTGAGCAGTTCTTC
TRBV2,few,TRBJ2-3,TRBD2,CASSERKGGRALDTQYF,TGTGCCAGCAGTGAACGCAAGGGCGGGAGGGCCCTAGATACGCAGTATTTT
TRBV7-9,few,TRBJ2-7,-,CASSFGGSSYEQYF,TGTGCCAGCAGCTTTGGGGGAAGCTCCTACGAGCAGTACTTC
TRBV7-2,-,TRBJ2-5,-,CASSPSRGETQYF,TGTGCCAGCAGCCCATCGAGGGGGGAGACCCAGTACTTC
TRBV11-3,few,TRBJ2-2,-,CASSLETSSTGELFF,TGTGCCAGCAGCTTAGAGACATCTTCTACCGGGGAGCTGTTTTTT
TRBV9,few,TRBJ2-5,-,CASSVDRGRETQYF,TGTGCCAGCAGCGTAGACCGGGGGAGGGAGACCCAGTACTTC
TRBV4-1,few,TRBJ1-1,-,CASSQDRNMNTEAFF,TGCGCCAGCAGCCAAGACAGGAACATGAACACTGAAGCTTTCTTT
TRBV5-1,-,TRBJ2-5,-,CASSVGLQETQYF,TGCGCCAGCAGCGTGGGACTTCAAGAGACCCAGTACTTC
TRBV28,-,TRBJ2-5,-,CASSFGTGYETQYF,TGTGCCAGTTCCTTTGGGACGGGGTATGAGACCCAGTACTTC
TRBV25-1,once,TRBJ1-1,-,CASIPGGRTEAFF,TGTGCCAGCATCCCCGGGGGGCGGACTGAAGCTTTCTTT
TRBV2,few,TRBJ2-4,-,CASSEDHAAGRAKNIQYF,TGTGCCAGCAGTGAAGACCATGCGGCGGGACGAGCCAAAAACATTCAGTACTTC
TRBV18,-,TRBJ2-7,-,CASSPSHDHEQYF,TGTGCCAGCTCACCATCGCACGATCACGAGCAGTACTTC
TRBV11-2,-,TRBJ2-1,TRBD2,CASSPYSGGRPYNEQFF,TGTGCCAGCAGCCCCTACTCTGGCGGGAGACCATACAATGAGCAGTTCTTC
TRBV7-2,-,TRBJ2-3,-,CASSLAGPGSGDTQYF,TGTGCCAGCAGCTTAGCAGGTCCAGGGTCGGGAGATACGCAGTATTTT
TRBV18,few,TRBJ1-1,-,CASSDRINTEAFF,TGTGCCAGCTCTGACAGGATTAACACTGAAGCTTTCTTT
TRBV7-2,-,TRBJ2-7,TRBD2,CASSLKLRLAGDYYEQYF,TGTGCCAGCAGCTTAAAGTTGAGACTAGCGGGAGACTACTACGAGCAGTACTTC
TRBV5-1,few,TRBJ2-3,TRBD1,CASSPRTGVGTDTQYF,TGCGCCAGCAGCCCACGTACAGGGGTTGGCACAGATACGCAGTATTTT
TRBV21-1,-,TRBJ2-7,-,CASSRDRDYEQYF,TGTGCCAGCAGCCGGGACAGGGACTACGAGCAGTACTTC
TRBV14,few,TRBJ2-1,-,CASSQDLARYNEQFF,TGTGCCAGCAGCCAAGATTTGGCCAGGTACAATGAGCAGTTCTTC
TRBV7-3,-,TRBJ1-1,-,CASSYELNTEAFF,TGTGCCAGCAGCTACGAACTGAACACTGAAGCTTTCTTT
TRBV2,few,TRBJ2-7,TRBD1,CASRDRTYEQYF,TGTGCCAGCCGGGACAGGACCTACGAGCAGTACTTC
TRBV20-1,few,TRBJ2-7,-,CSATIYEQYF,TGCAGTGCTACGATCTACGAGCAGTACTTC
TRBV10-3,many,TRBJ2-7,-,CATSPRLEGAYEQYF,TGTGCCACATCCCCCCGACTAGAGGGAGCCTACGAGCAGTACTTC
TRBV5-6,-,TRBJ2-7,TRBD1,CASSTTGQGPYEQYF,TGTGCCAGCAGCACTACTGGACAGGGTCCCTACGAGCAGTACTTC
TRBV29-1,many,TRBJ2-3,TRBD2,CSQEGLGGTDTQYF,TGCAGCCAAGAGGGACTAGGTGGGACAGATACGCAGTATTTT
TRBV7-8,few,TRBJ2-1,TRBD2,CASSFTTSGTYNEQFF,TGTGCCAGCAGCTTTACTACTAGCGGGACTTACAATGAGCAGTTCTTC
TRBV27,few,TRBJ2-2,-,CASSFMGITGELFF,TGTGCCAGCAGTTTTATGGGAATCACCGGGGAGCTGTTTTTT
TRBV7-9,few,TRBJ1-1,-,CASSPHNRENTEAFF,TGTGCCAGCAGTCCTCACAACAGAGAGAACACTGAAGCTTTCTTT
TRBV9,few,TRBJ2-7,TRBD2,CASSVGIAGGVYEQYF,TGTGCCAGCAGCGTAGGGATAGCGGGAGGTGTGTACGAGCAGTACTTC